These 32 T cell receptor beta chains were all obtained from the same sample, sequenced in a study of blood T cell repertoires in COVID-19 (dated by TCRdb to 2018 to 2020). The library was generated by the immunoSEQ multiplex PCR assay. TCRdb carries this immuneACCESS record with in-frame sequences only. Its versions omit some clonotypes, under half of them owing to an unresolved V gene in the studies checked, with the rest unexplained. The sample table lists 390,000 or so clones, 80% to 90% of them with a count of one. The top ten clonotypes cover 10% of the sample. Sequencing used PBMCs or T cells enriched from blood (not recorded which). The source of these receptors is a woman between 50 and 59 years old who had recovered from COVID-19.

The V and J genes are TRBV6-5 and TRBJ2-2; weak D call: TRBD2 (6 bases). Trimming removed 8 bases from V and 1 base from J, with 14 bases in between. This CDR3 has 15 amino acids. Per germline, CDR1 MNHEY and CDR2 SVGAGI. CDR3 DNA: TGTGCCAGCCGAAGGGGAGGAGAGAACACCGGGGAGCTGTTTTTT. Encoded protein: CASRRGGENTGELFF.

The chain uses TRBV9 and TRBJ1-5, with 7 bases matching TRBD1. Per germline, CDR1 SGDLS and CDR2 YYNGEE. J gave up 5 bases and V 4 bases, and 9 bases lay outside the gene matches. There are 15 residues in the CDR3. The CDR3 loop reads CASSPTGTDHQPQHF. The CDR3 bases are TGTGCCAGCAGCCCGACCGGGACAGACCATCAGCCCCAGCATTTT.

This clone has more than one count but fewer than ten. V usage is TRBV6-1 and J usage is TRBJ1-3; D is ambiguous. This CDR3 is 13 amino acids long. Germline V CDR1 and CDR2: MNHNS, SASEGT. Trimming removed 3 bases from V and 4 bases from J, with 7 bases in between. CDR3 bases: TGTGCCAGCAGTGATACGAGGGGAAACACCATATATTTT. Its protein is CASSDTRGNTIYF.

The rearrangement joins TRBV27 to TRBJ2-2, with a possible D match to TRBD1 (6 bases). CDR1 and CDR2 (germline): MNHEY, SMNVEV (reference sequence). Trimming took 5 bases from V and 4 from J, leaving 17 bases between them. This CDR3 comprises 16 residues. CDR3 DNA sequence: TGTGCCAGCAGTCATCCCCCAGGGGCGGCCACCGGGGAGCTGTTTTTT. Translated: CASSHPPGAATGELFF.

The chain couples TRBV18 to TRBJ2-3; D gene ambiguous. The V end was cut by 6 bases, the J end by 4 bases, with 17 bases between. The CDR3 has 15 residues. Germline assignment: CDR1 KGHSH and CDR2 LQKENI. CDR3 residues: CASSKTGSPADTQYF. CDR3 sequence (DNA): TGTGCCAGCTCCAAGACCGGGTCCCCGGCAGATACGCAGTATTTT. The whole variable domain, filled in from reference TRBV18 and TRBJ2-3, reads NAGVMQNPRHLVRRRGQEARLRCSPMKGHSHVYWYRQLPEEGLKFMVYLQKENIIDESGMPKERFSAEFPKEGPSILRIQQVVRGDSAAYFCASSKTGSPADTQYFGPGTRLTVL.

Written as DNA, the CDR3 is TGTGCCAGCAGCTTTGGGCCGAAAGAGACCCAGTACTTC. Amino acid sequence: CASSFGPKETQYF. The gene calls are TRBV7-2 and TRBJ2-5; D is unclear. Trimming cost V 3 bases and J 3 bases, with 8 bases left between them. The CDR3 is made up of 13 amino acids. The germline CDR1 and CDR2 sequences are SGHTA and FQGNSA.

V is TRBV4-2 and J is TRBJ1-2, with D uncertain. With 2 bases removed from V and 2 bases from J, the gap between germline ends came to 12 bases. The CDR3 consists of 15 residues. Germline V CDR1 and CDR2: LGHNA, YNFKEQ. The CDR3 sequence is CASSQTRVANYGYTF. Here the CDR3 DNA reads TGTGCCAGCAGCCAAACCCGGGTGGCGAACTATGGCTACACCTTC.

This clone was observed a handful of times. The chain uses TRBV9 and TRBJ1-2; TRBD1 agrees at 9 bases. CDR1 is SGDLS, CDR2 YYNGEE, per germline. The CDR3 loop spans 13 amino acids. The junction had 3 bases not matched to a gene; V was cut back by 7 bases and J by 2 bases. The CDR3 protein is CASFGTGNYGYTF. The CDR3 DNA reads TGTGCCAGCTTTGGGACAGGGAACTATGGCTACACCTTC. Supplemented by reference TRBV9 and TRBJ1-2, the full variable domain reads DSGVTQTPKHLITATGQRVTLRCSPRSGDLSVYWYQQSLDQGLQFLIQYYNGEERAKGNILERFSAQQFPDLHSELNLSSLELGDSALYFCASFGTGNYGYTFGSGTRLTVV.

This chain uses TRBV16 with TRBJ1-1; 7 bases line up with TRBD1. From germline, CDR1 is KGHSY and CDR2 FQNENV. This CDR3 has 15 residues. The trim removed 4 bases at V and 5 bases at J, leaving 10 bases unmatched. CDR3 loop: CASSPQGRRGTEAFF. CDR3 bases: TGTGCCAGCAGCCCCCAAGGACGCAGGGGGACTGAAGCTTTCTTT.

Here the CDR3 reads CASSSNRANTGELFF. DNA of the CDR3: TGCGCCAGCAGCTCAAACAGAGCGAACACCGGGGAGCTGTTTTTT. The chain employs TRBV5-1 and TRBJ2-2, with D hard to call. Between the trimmed V and J ends, which lost 3 bases and 0 bases, there was a span of 9 bases. The CDR3 length is 15 residues. From germline, CDR1 is SGHRS and CDR2 YFSETQ.

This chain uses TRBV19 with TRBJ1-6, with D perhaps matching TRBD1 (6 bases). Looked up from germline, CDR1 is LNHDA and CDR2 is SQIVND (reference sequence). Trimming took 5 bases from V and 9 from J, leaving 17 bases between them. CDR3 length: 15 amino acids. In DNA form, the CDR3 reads TGTGCCAGTAGTTGGCAGGGGTCGTCCAGTTCACCCCTCCACTTT. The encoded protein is CASSWQGSSSSPLHF.

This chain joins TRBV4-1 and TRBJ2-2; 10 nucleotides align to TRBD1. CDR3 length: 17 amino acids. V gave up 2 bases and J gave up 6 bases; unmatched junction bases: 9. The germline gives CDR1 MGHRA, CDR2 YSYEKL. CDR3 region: CASSQSYPGQGAGELFF. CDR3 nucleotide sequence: TGCGCCAGCAGCCAATCGTACCCAGGACAGGGGGCCGGGGAGCTGTTTTTT.

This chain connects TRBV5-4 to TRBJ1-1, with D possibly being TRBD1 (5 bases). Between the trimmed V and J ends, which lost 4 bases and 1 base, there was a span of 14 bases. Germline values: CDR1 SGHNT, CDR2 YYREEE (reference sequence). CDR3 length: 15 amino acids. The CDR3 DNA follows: TGTGCCAGCAGCCCTAAGGGGATAGAGAACACTGAAGCTTTCTTT. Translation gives CASSPKGIENTEAFF.

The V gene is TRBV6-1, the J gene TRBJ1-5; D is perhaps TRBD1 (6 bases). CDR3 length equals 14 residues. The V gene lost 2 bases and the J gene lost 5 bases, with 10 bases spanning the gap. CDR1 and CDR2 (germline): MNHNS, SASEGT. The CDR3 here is CASSESGGYQPQHF. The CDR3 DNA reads TGTGCCAGCAGTGAAAGCGGGGGCTATCAGCCCCAGCATTTT.

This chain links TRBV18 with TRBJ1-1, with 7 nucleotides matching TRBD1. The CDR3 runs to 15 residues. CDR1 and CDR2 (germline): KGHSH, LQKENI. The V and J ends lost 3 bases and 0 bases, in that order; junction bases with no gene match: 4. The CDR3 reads CASSPGQLMNTEAFF. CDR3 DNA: TGTGCCAGCTCACCGGGACAGCTAATGAACACTGAAGCTTTCTTT.

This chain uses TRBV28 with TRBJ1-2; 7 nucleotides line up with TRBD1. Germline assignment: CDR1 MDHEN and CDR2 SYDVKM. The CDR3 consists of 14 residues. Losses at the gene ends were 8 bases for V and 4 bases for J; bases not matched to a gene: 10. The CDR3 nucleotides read TGTGCCAGCCATCTTTCGGGACAGAGCTATGGCTACACCTTC. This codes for CASHLSGQSYGYTF.

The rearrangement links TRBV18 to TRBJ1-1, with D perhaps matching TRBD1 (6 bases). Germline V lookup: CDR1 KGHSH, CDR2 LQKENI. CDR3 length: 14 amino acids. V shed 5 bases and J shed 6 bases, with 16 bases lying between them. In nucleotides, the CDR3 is TGTGCCAGCTCATACTCTGCGGGGGCCTCTGAAGCTTTCTTT. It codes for CASSYSAGASEAFF. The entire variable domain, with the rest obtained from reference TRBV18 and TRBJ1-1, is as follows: NAGVMQNPRHLVRRRGQEARLRCSPMKGHSHVYWYRQLPEEGLKFMVYLQKENIIDESGMPKERFSAEFPKEGPSILRIQQVVRGDSAAYFCASSYSAGASEAFFGQGTRLTVV.

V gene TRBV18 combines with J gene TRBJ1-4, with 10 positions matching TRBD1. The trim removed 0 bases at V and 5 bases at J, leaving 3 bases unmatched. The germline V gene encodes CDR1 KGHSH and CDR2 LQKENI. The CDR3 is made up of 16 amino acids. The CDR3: CASSPPTGQGNEKLFF. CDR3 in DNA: TGTGCCAGCTCACCACCGACGGGACAGGGGAATGAAAAACTGTTTTTT.

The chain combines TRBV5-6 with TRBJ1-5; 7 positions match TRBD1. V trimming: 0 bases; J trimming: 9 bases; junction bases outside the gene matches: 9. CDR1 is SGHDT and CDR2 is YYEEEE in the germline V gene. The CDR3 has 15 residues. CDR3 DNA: TGTGCCAGCAGCTTGGCCTCCAGGGGGAGTCTGCCCCAGCATTTT. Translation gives CASSLASRGSLPQHF.

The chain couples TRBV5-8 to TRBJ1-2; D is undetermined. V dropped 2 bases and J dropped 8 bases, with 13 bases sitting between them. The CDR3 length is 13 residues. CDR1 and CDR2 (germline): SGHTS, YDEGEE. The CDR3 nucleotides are TGTGCCAGCAGCTTCCGGGGTAAAGACGGCTACACCTTC. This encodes CASSFRGKDGYTF.

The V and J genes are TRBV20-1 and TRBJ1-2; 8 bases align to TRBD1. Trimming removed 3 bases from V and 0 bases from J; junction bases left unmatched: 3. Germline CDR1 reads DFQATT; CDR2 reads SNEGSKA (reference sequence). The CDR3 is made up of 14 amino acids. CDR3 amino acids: CSASEQGANYGYTF. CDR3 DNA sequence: TGCAGTGCTAGTGAACAGGGGGCTAACTATGGCTACACCTTC.

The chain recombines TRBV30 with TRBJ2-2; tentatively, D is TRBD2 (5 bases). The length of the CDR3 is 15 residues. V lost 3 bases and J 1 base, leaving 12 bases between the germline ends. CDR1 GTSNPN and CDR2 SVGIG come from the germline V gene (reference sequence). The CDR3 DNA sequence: TGTGCCTGGAGGCCGAGAGGGAAGAACACCGGGGAGCTGTTTTTT. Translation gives CAWRPRGKNTGELFF. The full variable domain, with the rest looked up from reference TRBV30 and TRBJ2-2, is SQTIHQWPATLVQPVGSPLSLECTVEGTSNPNLYWYRQAAGRGLQLLFYSVGIGQISSEVPQNLSASRPQDRQFILSSKKLLLSDSGFYLCAWRPRGKNTGELFFGEGSRLTVL.

CDR3 loop: CASSFGGYNSPLHF. CDR3 coding DNA: TGTGCCAGCAGCTTCGGGGGATATAATTCACCCCTCCACTTT. This rearrangement joins TRBV11-1 to TRBJ1-6; a possible D gene is TRBD1 (5 bases). The germline V gene has CDR1 SGHAT and CDR2 FQDESV (reference sequence). V lost 3 bases and J 4 bases, leaving 7 bases between the germline ends. This CDR3 has 14 amino acids.

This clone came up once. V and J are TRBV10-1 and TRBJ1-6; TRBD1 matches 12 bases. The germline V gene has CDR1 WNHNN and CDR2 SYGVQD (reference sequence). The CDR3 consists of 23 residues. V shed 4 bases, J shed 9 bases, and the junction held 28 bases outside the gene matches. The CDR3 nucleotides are TGCGCCAGCAGTGCTCCGAGGGACAGGGGGCGCAGGTCTGATTATTATGGTAGTTCACCCCTCCACTTT. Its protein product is CASSAPRDRGRRSDYYGSSPLHF.

The CDR3 DNA is TGTGCCAGCAGTCCGTCAGTGGTCGAGCAGTACTTC. Translating gives CASSPSVVEQYF. This sequence joins TRBV28 and TRBJ2-7; D is uncertain. This CDR3 has 12 amino acids. Germline loops: CDR1 MDHEN, CDR2 SYDVKM. V was cut by 5 bases and J by 6 bases, with 11 bases left in between.

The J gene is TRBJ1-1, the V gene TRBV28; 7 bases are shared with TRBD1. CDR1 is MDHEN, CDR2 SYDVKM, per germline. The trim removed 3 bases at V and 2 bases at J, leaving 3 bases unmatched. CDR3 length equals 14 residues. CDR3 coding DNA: TGTGCCAGCAGTTTGGGGACAGACAACACTGAAGCTTTCTTT. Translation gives CASSLGTDNTEAFF.

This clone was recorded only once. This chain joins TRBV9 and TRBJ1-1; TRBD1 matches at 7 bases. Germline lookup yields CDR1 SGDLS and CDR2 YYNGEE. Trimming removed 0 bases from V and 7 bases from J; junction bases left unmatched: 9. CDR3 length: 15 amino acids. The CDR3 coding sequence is TGTGCCAGCAGCGTAGGGGGACAGCTTAACGGTGAAGCTTTCTTT. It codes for CASSVGGQLNGEAFF. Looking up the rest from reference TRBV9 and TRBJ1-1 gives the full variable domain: DSGVTQTPKHLITATGQRVTLRCSPRSGDLSVYWYQQSLDQGLQFLIQYYNGEERAKGNILERFSAQQFPDLHSELNLSSLELGDSALYFCASSVGGQLNGEAFFGQGTRLTVV.

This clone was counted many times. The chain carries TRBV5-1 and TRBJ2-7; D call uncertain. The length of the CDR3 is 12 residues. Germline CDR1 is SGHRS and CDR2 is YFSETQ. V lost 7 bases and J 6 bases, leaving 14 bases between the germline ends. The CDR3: CASSPETTEQYF. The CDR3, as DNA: TGCGCCAGCTCCCCGGAAACTACCGAGCAGTACTTC.

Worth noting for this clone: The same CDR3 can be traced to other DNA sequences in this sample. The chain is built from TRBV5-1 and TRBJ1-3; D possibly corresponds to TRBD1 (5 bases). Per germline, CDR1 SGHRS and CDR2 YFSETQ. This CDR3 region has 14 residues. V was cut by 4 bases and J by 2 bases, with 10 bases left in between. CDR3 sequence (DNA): TGCGCCAGCAGCGGCGGGACGGCTGGAAACACCATATATTTT. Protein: CASSGGTAGNTIYF. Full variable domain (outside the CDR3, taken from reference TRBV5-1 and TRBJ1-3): KAGVTQTPRYLIKTRGQQVTLSCSPISGHRSVSWYQQTPGQGLQFLFEYFSETQRNKGNFPGRFSGRQFSNSRSEMNVSTLELGDSALYLCASSGGTAGNTIYFGEGSWLTVV.

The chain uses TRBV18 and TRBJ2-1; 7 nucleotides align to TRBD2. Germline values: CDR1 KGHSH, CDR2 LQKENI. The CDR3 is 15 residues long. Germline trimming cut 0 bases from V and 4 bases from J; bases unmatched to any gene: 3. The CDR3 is CASSPPAGDYNEQFF. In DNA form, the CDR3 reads TGTGCCAGCTCACCACCGGCGGGGGATTACAATGAGCAGTTCTTC. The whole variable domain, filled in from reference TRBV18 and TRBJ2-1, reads NAGVMQNPRHLVRRRGQEARLRCSPMKGHSHVYWYRQLPEEGLKFMVYLQKENIIDESGMPKERFSAEFPKEGPSILRIQQVVRGDSAAYFCASSPPAGDYNEQFFGPGTRLTVL.

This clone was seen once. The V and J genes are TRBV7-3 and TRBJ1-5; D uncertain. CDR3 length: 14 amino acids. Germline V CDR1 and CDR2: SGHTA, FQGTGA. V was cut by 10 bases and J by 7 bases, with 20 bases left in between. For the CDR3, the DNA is TGTGCCACCCCCGTACAGCCCTTCATGCAGCCCCAGCATTTT. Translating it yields CATPVQPFMQPQHF.

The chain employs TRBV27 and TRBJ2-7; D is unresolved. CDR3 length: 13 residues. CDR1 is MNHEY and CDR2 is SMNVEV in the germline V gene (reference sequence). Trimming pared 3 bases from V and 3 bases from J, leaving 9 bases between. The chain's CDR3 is CASSLERRYEQYF. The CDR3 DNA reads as TGTGCCAGCAGTTTGGAGCGCCGCTACGAGCAGTACTTC.